This T cell receptor beta chain was obtained from a study of vaccination effects on CD4 cells after COVID-19. Across the study: Samples that were drawn after vaccination came a median of 72 days after the second dose.

The sample holds a few counts of this clone. The antigen is undetermined. Data came from immunoSEQ multiplex PCR; TCRdb stores just in-frame clones and leaves some out. Here the sample spans 7,500 to 10,000 clones, about three quarters being singletons. When 10 to 11 days of culture had elapsed, CD4+ T cells were isolated. Participants received two doses of either the BNT162b2 or mRNA-1273 vaccine. The receptor comes from a human donor who received a COVID-19 vaccine. Sequenced here: CD4+ T cells from PBMCs cultured without peptide, sampled after COVID-19 vaccination.

CDR3 DNA: TGTGCCAGCACGGGTAATTGGGGTCAGCCCCAGCATTTT. This encodes CASTGNWGQPQHF. The rearrangement uses TRBV2 and TRBJ1-5; unclear D gene. The CDR3 loop spans 13 amino acids. V lost 7 bases and J lost 6, with 13 bases in between. Germline CDR1 SNHLY, CDR2 FYNNEI.